This TCR beta chain is drawn from a study of blood T cell repertoires in COVID-19. Study as a whole: The cDNA or gDNA used as material had been derived from T cells, B-cell-depleted T cells, or PBMCs.

The V gene end was trimmed by 2 bases and the J gene end by 10 bases; junction bases not matched to a gene: 6. In germline, CDR1 is KGHSY, CDR2 FQNENV. The CDR3 has 13 residues. Here immunoSEQ multiplex PCR was the method, and the copy in TCRdb shows in-frame clones only, minus some. The sample yields over 150,000 clones, 83% seen once. This chain connects TRBV16 to TRBJ1-2; 8 nucleotides align to TRBD1. Sequenced: peripheral blood. This TCR came from a woman between 55 and 75 years old with COVID-19, enrolled during active disease. In DNA form, the CDR3 reads TGTGCCAGCAGCCAAGGGGACAGGCCGATCTACACCTTC. The encoded protein is CASSQGDRPIYTF.